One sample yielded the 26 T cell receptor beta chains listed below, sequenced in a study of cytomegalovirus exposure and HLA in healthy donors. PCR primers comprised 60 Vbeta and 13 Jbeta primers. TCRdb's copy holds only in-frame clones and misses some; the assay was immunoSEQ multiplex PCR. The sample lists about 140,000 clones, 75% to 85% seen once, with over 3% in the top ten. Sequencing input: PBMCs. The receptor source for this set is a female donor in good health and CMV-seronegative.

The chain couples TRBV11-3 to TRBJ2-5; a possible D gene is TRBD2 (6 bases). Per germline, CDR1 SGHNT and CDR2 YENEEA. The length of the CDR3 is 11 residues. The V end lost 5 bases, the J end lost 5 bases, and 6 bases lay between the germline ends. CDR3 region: CASSRGETQYF. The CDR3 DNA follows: TGTGCCAGCAGCCGGGGGGAGACCCAGTACTTC.

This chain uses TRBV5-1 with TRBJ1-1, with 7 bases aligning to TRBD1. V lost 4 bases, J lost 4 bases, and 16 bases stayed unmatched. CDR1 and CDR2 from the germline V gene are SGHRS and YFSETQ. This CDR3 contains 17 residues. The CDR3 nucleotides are TGCGCCAGCAGCCCCGGGAGGGGTAACAGGGGTGGCACTGAAGCTTTCTTT. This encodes CASSPGRGNRGGTEAFF.

Here the CDR3 reads CASSLASDSNYGYTF. CDR3 bases: TGCGCCAGCAGCTTGGCCTCCGACAGTAACTATGGCTACACCTTC. The rearrangement uses TRBV5-1 and TRBJ1-2, with D possibly matching TRBD1 (5 bases). The CDR3 extends over 15 amino acids. CDR1 is SGHRS and CDR2 is YFSETQ in the germline V gene. V lost 0 bases to trimming and J lost 1 base, with 10 bases between them.

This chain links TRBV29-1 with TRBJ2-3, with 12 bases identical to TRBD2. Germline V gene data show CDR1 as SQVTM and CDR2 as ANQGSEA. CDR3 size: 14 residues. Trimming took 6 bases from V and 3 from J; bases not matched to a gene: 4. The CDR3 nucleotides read TGCAGCGTGGAGACTAGCGGGAGAACAGATACGCAGTATTTT. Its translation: CSVETSGRTDTQYF.

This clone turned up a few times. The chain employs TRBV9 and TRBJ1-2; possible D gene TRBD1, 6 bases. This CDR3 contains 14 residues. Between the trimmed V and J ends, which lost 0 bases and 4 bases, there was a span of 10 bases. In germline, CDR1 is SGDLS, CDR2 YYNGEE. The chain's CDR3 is CASSVDRVSYGYTF. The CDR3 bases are TGTGCCAGCAGCGTAGACAGGGTGAGCTATGGCTACACCTTC.

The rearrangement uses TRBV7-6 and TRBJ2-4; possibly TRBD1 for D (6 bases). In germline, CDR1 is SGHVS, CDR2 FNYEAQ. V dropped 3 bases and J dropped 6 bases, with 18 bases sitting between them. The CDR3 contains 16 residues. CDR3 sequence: CASSLTPGTPPNIQYF. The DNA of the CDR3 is TGTGCCAGCAGCTTGACCCCCGGGACACCACCAAACATTCAGTACTTC.

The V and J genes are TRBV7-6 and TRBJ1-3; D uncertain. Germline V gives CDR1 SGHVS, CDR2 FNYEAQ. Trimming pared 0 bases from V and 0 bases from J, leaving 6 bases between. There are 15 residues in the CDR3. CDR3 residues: CASSLAHNSGNTIYF. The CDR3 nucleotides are TGTGCCAGCAGCTTAGCACACAACTCTGGAAACACCATATATTTT.

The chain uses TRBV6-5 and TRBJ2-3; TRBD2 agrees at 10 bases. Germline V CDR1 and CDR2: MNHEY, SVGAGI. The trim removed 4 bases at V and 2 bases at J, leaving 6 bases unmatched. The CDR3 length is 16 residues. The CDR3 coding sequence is TGTGCCAGCAGTTCGATAACTAGCGGGACCACAGATACGCAGTATTTT. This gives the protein CASSSITSGTTDTQYF.

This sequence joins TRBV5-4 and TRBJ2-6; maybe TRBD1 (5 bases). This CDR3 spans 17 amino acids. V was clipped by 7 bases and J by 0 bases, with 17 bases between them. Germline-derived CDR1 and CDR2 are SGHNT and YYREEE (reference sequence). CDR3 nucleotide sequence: TGTGCCAGCTCCGACGCAGGGAAAAGCTCTGGGGCCAACGTCCTGACTTTC. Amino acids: CASSDAGKSSGANVLTF.

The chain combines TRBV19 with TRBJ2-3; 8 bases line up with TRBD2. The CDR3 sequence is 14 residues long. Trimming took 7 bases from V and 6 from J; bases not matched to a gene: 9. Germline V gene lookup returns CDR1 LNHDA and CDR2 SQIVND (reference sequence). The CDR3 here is CASNTGGSADTQYF. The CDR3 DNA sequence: TGTGCCAGTAACACGGGAGGGTCTGCGGATACGCAGTATTTT.

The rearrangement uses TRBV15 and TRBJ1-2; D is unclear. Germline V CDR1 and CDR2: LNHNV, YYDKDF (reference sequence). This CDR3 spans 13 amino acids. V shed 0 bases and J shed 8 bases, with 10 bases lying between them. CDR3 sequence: CATSRDLGSGYTF. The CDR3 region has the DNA TGTGCCACCAGCAGAGATCTGGGGAGCGGCTACACCTTC.

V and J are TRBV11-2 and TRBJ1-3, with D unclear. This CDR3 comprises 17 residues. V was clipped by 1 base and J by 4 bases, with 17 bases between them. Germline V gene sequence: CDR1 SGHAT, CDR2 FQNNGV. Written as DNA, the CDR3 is TGTGCCAGCAGCTTAGCGGGTGGGGAGGGCTCAGGAAACACCATATATTTT. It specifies CASSLAGGEGSGNTIYF.

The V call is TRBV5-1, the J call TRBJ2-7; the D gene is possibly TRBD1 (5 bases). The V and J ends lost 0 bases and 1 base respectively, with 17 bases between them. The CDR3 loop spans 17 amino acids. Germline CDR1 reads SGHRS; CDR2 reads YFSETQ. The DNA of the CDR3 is TGCGCCAGCAGCTTGGGGGTTGCGAGTCAGGGATCCTACGAGCAGTACTTC. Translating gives CASSLGVASQGSYEQYF.

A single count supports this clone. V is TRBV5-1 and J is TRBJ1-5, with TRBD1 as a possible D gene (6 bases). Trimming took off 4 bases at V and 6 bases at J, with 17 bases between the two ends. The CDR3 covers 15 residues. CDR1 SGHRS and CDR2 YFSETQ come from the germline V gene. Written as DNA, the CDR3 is TGCGCCAGCAGCCCCACCTTTGGGGGCGGTCAGCCCCAGCATTTT. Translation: CASSPTFGGGQPQHF.

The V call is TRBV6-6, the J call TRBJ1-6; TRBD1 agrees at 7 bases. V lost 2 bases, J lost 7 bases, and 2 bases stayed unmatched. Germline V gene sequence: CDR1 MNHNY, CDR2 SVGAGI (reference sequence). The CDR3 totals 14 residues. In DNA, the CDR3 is TGTGCCAGCAGTTACGGGACAGAGAATTCACCCCTCCACTTT. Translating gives CASSYGTENSPLHF.

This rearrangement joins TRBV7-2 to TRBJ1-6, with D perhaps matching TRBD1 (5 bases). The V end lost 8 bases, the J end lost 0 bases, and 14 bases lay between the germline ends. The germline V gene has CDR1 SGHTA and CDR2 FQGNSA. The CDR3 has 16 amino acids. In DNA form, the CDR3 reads TGTGCCAGCGGTACAGGTCAGAGCTCCTATAATTCACCCCTCCACTTT. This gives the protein CASGTGQSSYNSPLHF.

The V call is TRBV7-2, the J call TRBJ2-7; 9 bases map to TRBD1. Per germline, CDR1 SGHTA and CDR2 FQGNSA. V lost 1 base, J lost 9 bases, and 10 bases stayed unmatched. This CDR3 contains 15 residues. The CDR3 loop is CASSLGGGTGMAQYF. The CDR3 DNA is TGTGCCAGCAGCTTAGGGGGTGGGACAGGGATGGCGCAGTACTTC. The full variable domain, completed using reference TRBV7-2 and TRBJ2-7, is GAGVSQSPSNKVTEKGKDVELRCDPISGHTALYWYRQSLGQGLEFLIYFQGNSAPDKSGLPSDRFSAERTGGSVSTLTIQRTQQEDSAVYLCASSLGGGTGMAQYFGPGTRLTVT.

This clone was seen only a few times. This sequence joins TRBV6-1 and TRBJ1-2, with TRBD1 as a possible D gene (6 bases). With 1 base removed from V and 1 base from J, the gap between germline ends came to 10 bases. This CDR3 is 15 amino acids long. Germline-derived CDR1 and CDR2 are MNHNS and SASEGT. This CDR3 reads CASSEGTVGNYGYTF. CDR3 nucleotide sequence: TGTGCCAGCAGTGAAGGGACAGTGGGTAACTATGGCTACACCTTC.

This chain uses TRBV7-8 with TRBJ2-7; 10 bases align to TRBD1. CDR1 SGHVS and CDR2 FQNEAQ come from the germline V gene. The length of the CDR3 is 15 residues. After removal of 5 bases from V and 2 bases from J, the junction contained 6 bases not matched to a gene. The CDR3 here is CASSLLGTGAYEQYF. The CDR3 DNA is TGTGCCAGCAGCCTCCTAGGGACAGGGGCCTACGAGCAGTACTTC. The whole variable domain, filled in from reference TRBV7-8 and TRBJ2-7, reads GAGVSQSPRYKVAKRGQDVALRCDPISGHVSLFWYQQALGQGPEFLTYFQNEAQLDKSGLPSDRFFAERPEGSVSTLKIQRTQQEDSAVYLCASSLLGTGAYEQYFGPGTRLTVT.

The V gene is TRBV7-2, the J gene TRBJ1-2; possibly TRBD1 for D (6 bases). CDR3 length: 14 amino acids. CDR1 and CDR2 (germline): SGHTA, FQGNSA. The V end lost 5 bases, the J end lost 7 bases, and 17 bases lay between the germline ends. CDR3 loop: CASSEQGPLLGYTF. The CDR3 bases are TGTGCCAGCAGCGAACAGGGACCTCTGCTTGGCTACACCTTC.

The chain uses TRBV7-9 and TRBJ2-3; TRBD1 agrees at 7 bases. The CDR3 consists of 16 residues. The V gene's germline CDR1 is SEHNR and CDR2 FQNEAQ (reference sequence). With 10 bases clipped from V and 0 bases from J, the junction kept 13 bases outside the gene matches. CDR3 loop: CAMPLIQGPSTDTQYF. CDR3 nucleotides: TGTGCCATGCCGTTGATACAGGGGCCTAGCACAGATACGCAGTATTTT. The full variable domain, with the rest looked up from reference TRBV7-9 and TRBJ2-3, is DTGVSQNPRHKITKRGQNVTFRCDPISEHNRLYWYRQTLGQGPEFLTYFQNEAQLEKSRLLSDRFSAERPKGSFSTLEIQRTEQGDSAMYLCAMPLIQGPSTDTQYFGPGTRLTVL.

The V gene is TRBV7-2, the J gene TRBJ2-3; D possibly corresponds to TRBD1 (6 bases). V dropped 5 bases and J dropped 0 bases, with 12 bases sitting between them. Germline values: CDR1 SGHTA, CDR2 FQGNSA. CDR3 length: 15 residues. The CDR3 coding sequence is TGTGCCAGCAGCCCACAGGGCCTGAGCACAGATACGCAGTATTTT. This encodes CASSPQGLSTDTQYF.

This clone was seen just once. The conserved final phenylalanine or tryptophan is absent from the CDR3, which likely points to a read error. In DNA, the CDR3 is TGTGCTAGTGGTTTGGACAGGGGGCAAGGCACCGGGGAGCTGTTTGTT. Translating gives CASGLDRGQGTGELFV. The chain links TRBV12-5 to TRBJ2-2; 9 bases are a match to TRBD1. After removal of 1 base from V and 4 bases from J, the junction contained 4 bases not matched to a gene. The germline gives CDR1 LGHNT, CDR2 FRNRAP. The CDR3 is made up of 16 amino acids.

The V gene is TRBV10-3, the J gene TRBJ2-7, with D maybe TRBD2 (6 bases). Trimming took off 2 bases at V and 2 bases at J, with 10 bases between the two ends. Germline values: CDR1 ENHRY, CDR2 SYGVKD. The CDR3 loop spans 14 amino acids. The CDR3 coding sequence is TGTGCCATCAGTGAGGCGGACTATACCTACGAGCAGTACTTC. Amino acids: CAISEADYTYEQYF.

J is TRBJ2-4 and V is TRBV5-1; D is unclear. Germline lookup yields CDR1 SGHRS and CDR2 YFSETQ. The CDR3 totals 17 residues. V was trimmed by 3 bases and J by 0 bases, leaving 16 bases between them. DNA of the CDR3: TGCGCCAGCAGCTATACATACAGCCTCCTAGCCAAAAACATTCAGTACTTC. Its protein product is CASSYTYSLLAKNIQYF.

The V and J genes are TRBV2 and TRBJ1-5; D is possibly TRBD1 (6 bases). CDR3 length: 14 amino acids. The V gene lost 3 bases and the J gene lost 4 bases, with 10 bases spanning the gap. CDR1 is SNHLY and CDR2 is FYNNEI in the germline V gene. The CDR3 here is CASSDGQINQPQHF. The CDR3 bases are TGTGCCAGCAGTGATGGACAGATTAATCAGCCCCAGCATTTT.